Listed here are 22 T cell receptor beta chains from one sample, sequenced in a study of cytomegalovirus exposure and HLA in healthy donors. Some clones are missing from TCRdb's copy, which holds only in-frame ones; the method was immunoSEQ multiplex PCR. Of 150,000 to 200,000 clones listed, around 88% are singletons. Sequencing was carried out using PBMCs. The source is a young woman in good health and CMV-seronegative.

This clone occurred once. V is TRBV7-8 and J is TRBJ1-1, with D possibly TRBD1 on 5 matching bases. Trimming shortened V by 6 bases and J by 5 bases, and 13 bases separated the two germline ends. CDR3 size: 13 residues. Germline lookup yields CDR1 SGHVS and CDR2 FQNEAQ. The CDR3 coding sequence is TGTGCCAGCAGTATGGACATAAGAACTGAAGCTTTCTTT. It encodes CASSMDIRTEAFF.

The V gene is TRBV5-4, the J gene TRBJ1-3, with D perhaps matching TRBD1 (5 bases). This CDR3 region has 15 residues. The V gene's germline CDR1 is SGHNT and CDR2 YYREEE (reference sequence). Trimming stripped 0 bases from V and 0 bases from J, with 7 bases between. The DNA for the CDR3 is TGTGCCAGCAGCTTGGGGACACTCTCTGGAAACACCATATATTTT. Amino acid sequence: CASSLGTLSGNTIYF. Full variable domain (remainder filled in from reference TRBV5-4 and TRBJ1-3): ETGVTQSPTHLIKTRGQQVTLRCSSQSGHNTVSWYQQALGQGPQFIFQYYREEENGRGNFPPRFSGLQFPNYSSELNVNALELDDSALYLCASSLGTLSGNTIYFGEGSWLTVV.

The CDR3 spells CASSSRQGDQPQHF. In DNA form, the CDR3 reads TGTGCCAGCTCATCCCGACAGGGGGATCAGCCCCAGCATTTT. The chain employs TRBV18 and TRBJ1-5; 9 bases are a match to TRBD1. The length of the CDR3 is 14 residues. V trimming: 5 bases; J trimming: 5 bases; junction bases outside the gene matches: 4. Per the germline V gene, CDR1 is KGHSH and CDR2 is LQKENI.

This rearrangement joins TRBV6-5 to TRBJ1-4; perhaps TRBD1 as D (5 bases). V gave up 4 bases and J gave up 3 bases, with 9 bases separating them. The CDR3 spans 14 residues. The germline CDR1 and CDR2 sequences are MNHEY and SVGAGI. CDR3 residues: CASSSRGSNEKLFF. The CDR3 bases are TGTGCCAGCAGTTCGCGGGGCTCTAATGAAAAACTGTTTTTT.

The genes are TRBV11-3 and TRBJ2-5; D is ambiguous. CDR3 length: 12 residues. Deletions cut 5 bases from V and 4 bases from J, with 8 bases between. Looked up from germline, CDR1 is SGHNT and CDR2 is YENEEA. This chain's CDR3 is CASSISGETQYF. The CDR3 region has the DNA TGTGCCAGCAGCATCTCCGGAGAGACCCAGTACTTC.

In DNA, the CDR3 is TGTGCCAGCAGCTTACAGGATTCACCCCTCCACTTT. Translation gives CASSLQDSPLHF. The chain is built from TRBV5-6 and TRBJ1-6; D might be TRBD1 (5 bases). Per germline, CDR1 SGHDT and CDR2 YYEEEE. V dropped 2 bases and J dropped 8 bases, with 5 bases sitting between them. This CDR3 is 12 amino acids long.

The gene calls are TRBV5-4 and TRBJ2-3; 9 bases line up with TRBD1. The CDR3 is 17 amino acids. The junction had 9 bases not matched to a gene; V was cut back by 4 bases and J by 0 bases. CDR1 is SGHNT and CDR2 is YYREEE in the germline V gene (reference sequence). This CDR3 reads CASSPYPGTGSTDTQYF. For the CDR3, the DNA is TGTGCCAGCAGCCCCTACCCTGGGACAGGGAGCACAGATACGCAGTATTTT.

The V and J genes are TRBV18 and TRBJ1-5; D call uncertain. The CDR3 is 13 residues long. CDR1 KGHSH and CDR2 LQKENI come from the germline V gene. V gave up 2 bases and J gave up 7 bases, with 9 bases separating them. Here the CDR3 reads CASSPIPLQPQHF. The CDR3 nucleotides are TGTGCCAGCTCACCAATCCCTCTCCAGCCCCAGCATTTT.

In DNA form, the CDR3 reads TGTGACCGGGACAGGGACTACGAGCAGTACTTC. It specifies CDRDRDYEQYF. The chain is built from TRBV6-4 and TRBJ2-7; TRBD1 aligns across 9 bases. The V gene's germline CDR1 is MRHNA and CDR2 SNTAGT. This CDR3 region has 11 residues.

J is TRBJ2-7 and V is TRBV21-1; the D call of TRBD2 is as the table states it, not checked on the DNA. TRBV21-1 is deemed a pseudogene. This CDR3 has 14 amino acids. The CDR3 loop reads CASSKVDRLAGARF. The CDR3 DNA reads as TGTGCCAGCAGCAAAGTAGACAGACTAGCGGGCGCGCGCTTC.

This clone was observed a single time. The chain couples TRBV29-1 to TRBJ2-1; D ambiguous. Germline-derived CDR1 and CDR2 are SQVTM and ANQGSEA. The CDR3 is 11 amino acids. Trimming cost V 8 bases and J 6 bases, with 11 bases left between them. Here the CDR3 DNA reads TGCAGCATAATCCTCGGCAATGAGCAGTTCTTC. This sequence encodes CSIILGNEQFF.

A few counts support this clone. The chain couples TRBV29-1 to TRBJ1-1, with D perhaps matching TRBD1 (6 bases). The CDR3 runs 11 residues. The germline V gene has CDR1 SQVTM and CDR2 ANQGSEA. V was cut by 4 bases and J by 7 bases, with 10 bases left in between. The CDR3 is CSVGRGHEAFF. The CDR3 region has the DNA TGCAGCGTTGGAAGGGGACATGAAGCTTTCTTT. The full variable domain, in which reference TRBV29-1 and TRBJ1-1 provide the parts outside the CDR3, is SAVISQKPSRDICQRGTSLTIQCQVDSQVTMMFWYRQQPGQSLTLIATANQGSEATYESGFVIDKFPISRPNLTFSTLTVSNMSPEDSSIYLCSVGRGHEAFFGQGTRLTVV.

The table lists this clone with a count of one. This chain uses TRBV6-1 with TRBJ2-3; possible D gene TRBD1, 6 bases. V was clipped by 2 bases and J by 1 base, with 10 bases between them. The CDR3 is 15 residues long. Germline CDR1 MNHNS, CDR2 SASEGT. CDR3 region: CASSEWAGGTDTQYF. The CDR3 nucleotides are TGTGCCAGCAGTGAATGGGCAGGGGGCACAGATACGCAGTATTTT.

This rearrangement joins TRBV30 to TRBJ2-7; the D is unclear. Germline-derived CDR1 and CDR2 are GTSNPN and SVGIG (reference sequence). The V end lost 0 bases, the J end lost 2 bases, and 8 bases lay between the germline ends. This CDR3 contains 13 residues. Here the CDR3 reads CAWSVSSTYEQYF. DNA of the CDR3: TGTGCCTGGAGTGTGTCAAGCACCTACGAGCAGTACTTC.

This clone was found once. This sequence joins TRBV19 and TRBJ2-3; D call uncertain. The V end lost 3 bases, the J end lost 10 bases, and 14 bases lay between the germline ends. Germline V gene lookup returns CDR1 LNHDA and CDR2 SQIVND (reference sequence). The CDR3 sequence is 13 residues long. The CDR3 spells CASSIEASGSQYF. For the CDR3, the DNA is TGTGCCAGTAGTATTGAGGCCTCCGGGTCGCAGTATTTT.

The chain uses TRBV7-2 and TRBJ2-5, with D perhaps matching TRBD1 (5 bases). The CDR3 length is 14 residues. The germline V gene has CDR1 SGHTA and CDR2 FQGNSA. V lost 2 bases and J lost 3, with 10 bases in between. The CDR3 DNA reads TGTGCCAGCAGCTTAAGCAGGGTAAAAGAGACCCAGTACTTC. Its protein product is CASSLSRVKETQYF.

The chain employs TRBV25-1 and TRBJ1-2, with 7 nucleotides matching TRBD1. The germline V gene has CDR1 MGHDK and CDR2 SYGVNS. Trimming removed 5 bases from V and 2 bases from J; junction bases left unmatched: 5. CDR3 length equals 14 residues. CDR3 nucleotides: TGTGCCAGCAGTTCCGGGACAGAGAACTATGGCTACACCTTC. Translating gives CASSSGTENYGYTF.

The chain is built from TRBV7-9 and TRBJ2-7, with 10 bases that match TRBD1. Germline CDR1 reads SEHNR; CDR2 reads FQNEAQ (reference sequence). The CDR3 is made up of 15 amino acids. The J segment lost 7 bases and the V segment lost 3 bases, leaving 9 bases of the junction unmatched. CDR3 amino acids: CASSFQGTGAGEQYF. The CDR3 DNA is TGTGCCAGCAGCTTTCAAGGGACAGGGGCGGGGGAGCAGTACTTC.

The chain carries TRBV10-3 and TRBJ2-3; 7 bases map to TRBD1. Germline CDR1 ENHRY, CDR2 SYGVKD. After removal of 2 bases from V and 4 bases from J, the junction contained 3 bases not matched to a gene. CDR3 length: 14 residues. The CDR3 is CAISEPTGSDTQYF. CDR3 sequence (DNA): TGTGCCATCAGTGAGCCGACAGGGTCAGATACGCAGTATTTT.

The V call is TRBV29-1, the J call TRBJ1-2, with D unresolved. CDR1 and CDR2 from the germline V gene are SQVTM and ANQGSEA. The CDR3 covers 13 residues. Trimming stripped 2 bases from V and 8 bases from J, with 15 bases between. DNA of the CDR3: TGCAGCGTTGAAAAGCGAGGAGGGCGCGGCTACACCTTC. It codes for CSVEKRGGRGYTF. Based on the CDR3 plus reference TRBV29-1 and TRBJ1-2, the full variable domain is SAVISQKPSRDICQRGTSLTIQCQVDSQVTMMFWYRQQPGQSLTLIATANQGSEATYESGFVIDKFPISRPNLTFSTLTVSNMSPEDSSIYLCSVEKRGGRGYTFGSGTRLTVV.

The genes are TRBV19 and TRBJ1-5, with 8 bases that match TRBD1. The germline V gene has CDR1 LNHDA and CDR2 SQIVND (reference sequence). J lost 4 bases, V lost 6 bases, and 5 bases had no gene match. The CDR3 covers 14 residues. The CDR3 spells CASRTTGVNQPQHF. In DNA, the CDR3 is TGTGCCAGTAGAACGACAGGGGTAAATCAGCCCCAGCATTTT.

This chain links TRBV5-1 with TRBJ2-3; 9 nucleotides agree with TRBD1. Trimming removed 4 bases from V and 6 bases from J; junction bases left unmatched: 9. Germline-derived CDR1 and CDR2 are SGHRS and YFSETQ. The CDR3 covers 15 residues. The CDR3 sequence is CASSAWDRASDTQYF. DNA of the CDR3: TGCGCCAGCAGCGCCTGGGACAGGGCTTCGGATACGCAGTATTTT.